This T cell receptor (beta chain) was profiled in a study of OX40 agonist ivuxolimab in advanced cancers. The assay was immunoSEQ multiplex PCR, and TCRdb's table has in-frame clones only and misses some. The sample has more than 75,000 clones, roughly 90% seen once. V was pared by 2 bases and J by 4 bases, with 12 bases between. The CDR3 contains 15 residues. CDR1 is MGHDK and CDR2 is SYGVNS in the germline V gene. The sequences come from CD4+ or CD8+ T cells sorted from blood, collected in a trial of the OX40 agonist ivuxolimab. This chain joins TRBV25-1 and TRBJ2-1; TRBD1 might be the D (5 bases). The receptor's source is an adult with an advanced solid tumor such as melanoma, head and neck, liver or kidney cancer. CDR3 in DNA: TGTGCCAGCAGTGAAAATGGACACCAGTACAATGAGCAGTTCTTC. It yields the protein CASSENGHQYNEQFF.